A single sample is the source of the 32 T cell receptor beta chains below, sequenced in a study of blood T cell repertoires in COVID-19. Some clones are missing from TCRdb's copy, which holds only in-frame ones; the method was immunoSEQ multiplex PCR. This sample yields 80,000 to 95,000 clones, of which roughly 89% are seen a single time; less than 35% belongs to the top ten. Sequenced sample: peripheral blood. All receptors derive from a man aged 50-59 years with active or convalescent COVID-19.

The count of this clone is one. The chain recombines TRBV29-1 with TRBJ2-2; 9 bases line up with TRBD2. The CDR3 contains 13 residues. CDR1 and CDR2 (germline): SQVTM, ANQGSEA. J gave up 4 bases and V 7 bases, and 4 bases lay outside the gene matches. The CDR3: CSAGTSSTGELFF. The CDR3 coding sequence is TGCAGCGCTGGGACTAGCAGCACCGGGGAGCTGTTTTTT.

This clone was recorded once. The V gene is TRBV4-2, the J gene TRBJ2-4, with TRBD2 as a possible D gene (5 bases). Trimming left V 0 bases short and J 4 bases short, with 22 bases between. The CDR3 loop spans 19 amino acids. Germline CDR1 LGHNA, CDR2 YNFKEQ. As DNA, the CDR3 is TGTGCCAGCAGCCAAGATCACTTTTTAGGCCAGACGGGGAAAAACATTCAGTACTTC. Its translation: CASSQDHFLGQTGKNIQYF.

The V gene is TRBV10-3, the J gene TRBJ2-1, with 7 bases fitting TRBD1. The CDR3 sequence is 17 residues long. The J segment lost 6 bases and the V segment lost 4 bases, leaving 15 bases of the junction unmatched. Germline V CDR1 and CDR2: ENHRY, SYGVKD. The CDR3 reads CAISGNRAGGRGNEQFF. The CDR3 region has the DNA TGTGCCATCAGTGGTAACAGGGCAGGGGGACGGGGCAATGAGCAGTTCTTC.

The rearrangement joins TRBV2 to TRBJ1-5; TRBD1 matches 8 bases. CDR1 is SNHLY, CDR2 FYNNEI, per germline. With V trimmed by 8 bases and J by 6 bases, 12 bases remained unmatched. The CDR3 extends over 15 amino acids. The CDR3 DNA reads TGTGCCAGCGCTAATGGACAGGGAAGTCTTCAGCCCCAGCATTTT. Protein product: CASANGQGSLQPQHF.

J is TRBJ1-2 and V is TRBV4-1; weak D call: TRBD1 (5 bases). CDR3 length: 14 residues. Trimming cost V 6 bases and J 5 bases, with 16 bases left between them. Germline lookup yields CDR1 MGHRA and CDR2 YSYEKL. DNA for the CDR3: TGCGCCAGCAGTGACGGGCGGGAGGGGTATGGCTACACCTTC. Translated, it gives CASSDGREGYGYTF.

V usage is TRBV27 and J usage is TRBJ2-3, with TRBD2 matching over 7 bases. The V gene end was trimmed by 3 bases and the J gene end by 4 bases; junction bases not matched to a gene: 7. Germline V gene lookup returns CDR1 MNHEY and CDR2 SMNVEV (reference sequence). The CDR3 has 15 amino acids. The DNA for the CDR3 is TGTGCCAGCAGTTTCACTAGCGAACTCGCAGATACGCAGTATTTT. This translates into CASSFTSELADTQYF.

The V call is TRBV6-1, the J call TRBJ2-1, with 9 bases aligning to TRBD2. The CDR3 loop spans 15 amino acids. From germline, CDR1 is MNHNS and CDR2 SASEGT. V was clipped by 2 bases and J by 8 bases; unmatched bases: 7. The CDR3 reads CASSEWGGRVYEQFF. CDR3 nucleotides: TGTGCCAGCAGTGAATGGGGCGGGAGGGTATATGAGCAGTTCTTC.

The CDR3 region is CASSDPQGMGLAFF. The CDR3 nucleotides read TGCGCCAGCAGTGACCCACAGGGGATGGGGCTAGCTTTCTTT. The chain is built from TRBV10-1 and TRBJ1-1, with 7 nucleotides matching TRBD1. The length of the CDR3 is 14 residues. Trimming at V came to 3 bases and at J to 10 bases, leaving 11 bases not matched to a gene. Germline values: CDR1 WNHNN, CDR2 SYGVQD (reference sequence).

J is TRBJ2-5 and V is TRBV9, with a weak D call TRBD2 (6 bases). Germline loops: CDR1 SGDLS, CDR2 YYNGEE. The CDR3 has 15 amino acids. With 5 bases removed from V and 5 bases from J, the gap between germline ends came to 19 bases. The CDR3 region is CASRGTPEPIETQYF. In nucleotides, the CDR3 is TGTGCCAGCAGAGGGACTCCAGAACCGATCGAGACCCAGTACTTC.

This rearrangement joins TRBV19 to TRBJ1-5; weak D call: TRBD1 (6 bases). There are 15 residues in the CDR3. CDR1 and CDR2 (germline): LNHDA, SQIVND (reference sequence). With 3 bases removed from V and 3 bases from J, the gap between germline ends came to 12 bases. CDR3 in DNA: TGTGCCAGTAGTATGGGACACCGGGACAATCAGCCCCAGCATTTT. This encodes CASSMGHRDNQPQHF. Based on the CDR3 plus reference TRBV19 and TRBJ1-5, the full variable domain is DGGITQSPKYLFRKEGQNVTLSCEQNLNHDAMYWYRQDPGQGLRLIYYSQIVNDFQKGDIAEGYSVSREKKESFPLTVTSAQKNPTAFYLCASSMGHRDNQPQHFGDGTRLSIL.

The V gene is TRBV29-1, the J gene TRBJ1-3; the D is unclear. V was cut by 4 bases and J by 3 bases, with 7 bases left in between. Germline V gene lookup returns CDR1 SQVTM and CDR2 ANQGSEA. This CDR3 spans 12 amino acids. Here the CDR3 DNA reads TGCAGCGTTGTACACAATGGAAACACCATATATTTT. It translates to CSVVHNGNTIYF. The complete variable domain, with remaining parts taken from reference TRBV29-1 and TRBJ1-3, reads SAVISQKPSRDICQRGTSLTIQCQVDSQVTMMFWYRQQPGQSLTLIATANQGSEATYESGFVIDKFPISRPNLTFSTLTVSNMSPEDSSIYLCSVVHNGNTIYFGEGSWLTVV.

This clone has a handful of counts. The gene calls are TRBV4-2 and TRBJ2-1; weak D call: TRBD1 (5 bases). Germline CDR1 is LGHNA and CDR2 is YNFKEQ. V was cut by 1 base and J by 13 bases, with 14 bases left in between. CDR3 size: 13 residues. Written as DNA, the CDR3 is TGTGCCAGCAGCCAAGTCGCAGGGTATCCTCAGTTCTTC. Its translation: CASSQVAGYPQFF.

CDR3 coding DNA: TGTGCCAGCAGCCGCGGACAGGTTAGCAATCAGCCCCAGCATTTT. It translates to CASSRGQVSNQPQHF. The V and J genes are TRBV28 and TRBJ1-5; 7 bases fit TRBD1. Unmatched junction bases numbered 5, after V lost 6 bases and J lost 0 bases. This CDR3 region has 15 residues. The V gene's germline CDR1 is MDHEN and CDR2 SYDVKM.

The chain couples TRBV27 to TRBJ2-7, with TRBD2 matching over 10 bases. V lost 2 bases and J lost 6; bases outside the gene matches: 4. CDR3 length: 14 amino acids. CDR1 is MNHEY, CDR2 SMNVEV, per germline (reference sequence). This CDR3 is CASSLLAGVGEQYF. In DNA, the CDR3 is TGTGCCAGCAGTTTACTAGCGGGAGTTGGCGAGCAGTACTTC.

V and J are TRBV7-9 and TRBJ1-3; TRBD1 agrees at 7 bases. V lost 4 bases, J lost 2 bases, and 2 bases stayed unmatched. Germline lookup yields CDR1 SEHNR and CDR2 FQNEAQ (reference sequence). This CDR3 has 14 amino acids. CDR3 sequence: CASSYRGAGNTIYF. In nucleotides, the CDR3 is TGTGCCAGCAGCTACAGGGGAGCTGGAAACACCATATATTTT.

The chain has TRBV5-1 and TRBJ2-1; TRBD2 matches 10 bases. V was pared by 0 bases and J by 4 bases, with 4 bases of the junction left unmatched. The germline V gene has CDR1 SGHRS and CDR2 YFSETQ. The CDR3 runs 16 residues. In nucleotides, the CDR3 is TGCGCCAGCAGCTTGGATGTAGCGGGGGGATACAATGAGCAGTTCTTC. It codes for CASSLDVAGGYNEQFF.

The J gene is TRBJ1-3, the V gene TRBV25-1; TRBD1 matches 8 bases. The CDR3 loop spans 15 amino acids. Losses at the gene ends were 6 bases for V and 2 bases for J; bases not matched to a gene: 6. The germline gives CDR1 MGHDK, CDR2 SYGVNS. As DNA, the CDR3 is TGTGCCAGCAGACCTCTGGACAGGGCTGGAAACACCATATATTTT. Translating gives CASRPLDRAGNTIYF.

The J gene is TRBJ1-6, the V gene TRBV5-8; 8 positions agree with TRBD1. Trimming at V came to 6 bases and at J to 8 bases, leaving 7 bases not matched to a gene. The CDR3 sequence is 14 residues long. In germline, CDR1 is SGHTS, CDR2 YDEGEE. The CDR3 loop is CASKDRASDSPLHF. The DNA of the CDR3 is TGTGCCAGCAAGGACAGGGCTTCGGATTCACCCCTCCACTTT.

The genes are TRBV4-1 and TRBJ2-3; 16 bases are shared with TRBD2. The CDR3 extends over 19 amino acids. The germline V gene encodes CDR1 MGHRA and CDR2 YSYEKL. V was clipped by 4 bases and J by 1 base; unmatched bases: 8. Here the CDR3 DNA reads TGCGCCAGCAGCCCTCGGGTGGGACTAGCGGGAGGGGGCACAGATACGCAGTATTTT. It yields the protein CASSPRVGLAGGGTDTQYF.

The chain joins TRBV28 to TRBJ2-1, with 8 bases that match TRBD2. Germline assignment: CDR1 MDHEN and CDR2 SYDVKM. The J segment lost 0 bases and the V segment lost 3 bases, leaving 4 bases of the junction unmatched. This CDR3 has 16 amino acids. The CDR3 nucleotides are TGTGCCAGCAGTTTTCCGAGCGGGAGCTCCTACAATGAGCAGTTCTTC. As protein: CASSFPSGSSYNEQFF.

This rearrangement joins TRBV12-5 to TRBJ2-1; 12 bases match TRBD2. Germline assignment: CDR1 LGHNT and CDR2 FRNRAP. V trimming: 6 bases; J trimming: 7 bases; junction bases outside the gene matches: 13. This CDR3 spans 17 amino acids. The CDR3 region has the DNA TGTGCTAGTGGGAACGACACGCTAGCGGGGGGGAGGAATGAGCAGTTCTTC. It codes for CASGNDTLAGGRNEQFF.

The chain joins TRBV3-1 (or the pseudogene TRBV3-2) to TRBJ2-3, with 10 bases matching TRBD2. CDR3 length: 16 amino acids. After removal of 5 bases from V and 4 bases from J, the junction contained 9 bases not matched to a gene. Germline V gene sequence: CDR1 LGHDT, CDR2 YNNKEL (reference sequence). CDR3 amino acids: CASSYVGGLASDTQYF. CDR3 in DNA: TGTGCCAGCAGCTATGTCGGGGGACTAGCGTCAGATACGCAGTATTTT.

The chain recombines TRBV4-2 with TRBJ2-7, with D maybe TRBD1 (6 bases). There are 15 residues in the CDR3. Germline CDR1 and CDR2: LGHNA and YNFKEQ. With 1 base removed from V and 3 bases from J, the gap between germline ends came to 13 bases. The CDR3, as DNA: TGTGCCAGCAGCCAAGGGGCAGGGGTCAGCTACGAGCAGTACTTC. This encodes CASSQGAGVSYEQYF.

In DNA, the CDR3 is TGCAGCGTTGCCGGGGGTCCGGGACAGGGGGATCGGGAACGAACGCAGTATTTT. It is translated as CSVAGGPGQGDRERTQYF. This rearrangement joins TRBV29-1 to TRBJ2-3; the match to TRBD1 covers 11 bases. CDR1 is SQVTM and CDR2 is ANQGSEA in the germline V gene. The CDR3 covers 18 residues. J was trimmed by 9 bases and V by 4 bases; bases with no gene match: 21.

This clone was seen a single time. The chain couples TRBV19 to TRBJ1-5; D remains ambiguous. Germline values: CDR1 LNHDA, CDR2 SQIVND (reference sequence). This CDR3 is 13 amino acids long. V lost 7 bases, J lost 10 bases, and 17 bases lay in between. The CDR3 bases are TGTGCCAGTACGGGCAGCTCGGGAGGCCCCCAGCATTTT. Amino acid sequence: CASTGSSGGPQHF. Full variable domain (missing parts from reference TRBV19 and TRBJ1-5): DGGITQSPKYLFRKEGQNVTLSCEQNLNHDAMYWYRQDPGQGLRLIYYSQIVNDFQKGDIAEGYSVSREKKESFPLTVTSAQKNPTAFYLCASTGSSGGPQHFGDGTRLSIL.

CDR3 nucleotides: TGCGCCAGCAGCCCCAAGGCGCTAGCGGGGAAGAACACCGGGGAGCTGTTTTTT. Translated, it gives CASSPKALAGKNTGELFF. This rearrangement joins TRBV4-3 to TRBJ2-2; 9 nucleotides align to TRBD2. The CDR3 is made up of 18 amino acids. Trimming cost V 4 bases and J 1 base; bases outside gene matches: 10. Germline V gene data show CDR1 as LGHNA and CDR2 as YSLEER.

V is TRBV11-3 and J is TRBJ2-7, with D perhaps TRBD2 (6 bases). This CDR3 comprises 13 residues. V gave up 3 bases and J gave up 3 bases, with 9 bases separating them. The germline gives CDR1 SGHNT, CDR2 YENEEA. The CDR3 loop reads CASSFGAGYEQYF. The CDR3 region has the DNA TGTGCCAGCAGCTTCGGAGCGGGCTACGAGCAGTACTTC. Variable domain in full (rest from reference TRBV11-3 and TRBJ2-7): EAGVVQSPRYKIIEKKQPVAFWCNPISGHNTLYWYLQNLGQGPELLIRYENEEAVDDSQLPKDRFSAERLKGVDSTLKIQPAELGDSAVYLCASSFGAGYEQYFGPGTRLTVT.

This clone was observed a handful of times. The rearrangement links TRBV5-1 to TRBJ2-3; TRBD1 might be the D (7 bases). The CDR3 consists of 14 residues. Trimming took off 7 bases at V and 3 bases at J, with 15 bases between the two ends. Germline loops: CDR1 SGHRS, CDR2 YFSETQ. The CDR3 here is CASLAGGGTDTQYF. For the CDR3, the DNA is TGCGCCAGCTTGGCAGGGGGAGGAACAGATACGCAGTATTTT.

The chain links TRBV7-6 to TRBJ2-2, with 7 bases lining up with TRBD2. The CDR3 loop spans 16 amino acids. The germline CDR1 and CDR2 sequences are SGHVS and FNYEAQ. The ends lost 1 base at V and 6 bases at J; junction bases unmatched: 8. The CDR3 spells CASSLGLASGAGELFF. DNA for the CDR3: TGTGCCAGCAGCTTAGGACTAGCCTCGGGAGCCGGGGAGCTGTTTTTT. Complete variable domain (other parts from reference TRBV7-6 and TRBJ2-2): GAGVSQSPRYKVTKRGQDVALRCDPISGHVSLYWYRQALGQGPEFLTYFNYEAQQDKSGLPNDRFSAERPEGSISTLTIQRTEQRDSAMYRCASSLGLASGAGELFFGEGSRLTVL.

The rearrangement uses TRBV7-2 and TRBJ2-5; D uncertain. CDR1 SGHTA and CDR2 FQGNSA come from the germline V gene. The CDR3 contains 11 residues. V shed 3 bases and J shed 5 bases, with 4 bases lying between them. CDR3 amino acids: CASSLAETQYF. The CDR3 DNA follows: TGTGCCAGCAGCTTGGCCGAGACCCAGTACTTC.

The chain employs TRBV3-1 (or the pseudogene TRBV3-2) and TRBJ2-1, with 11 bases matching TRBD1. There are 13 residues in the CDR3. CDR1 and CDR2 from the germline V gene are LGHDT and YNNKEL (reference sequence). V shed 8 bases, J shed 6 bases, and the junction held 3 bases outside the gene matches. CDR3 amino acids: CASGQGASNEQFF. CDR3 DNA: TGTGCCAGCGGACAGGGGGCCAGCAATGAGCAGTTCTTC.

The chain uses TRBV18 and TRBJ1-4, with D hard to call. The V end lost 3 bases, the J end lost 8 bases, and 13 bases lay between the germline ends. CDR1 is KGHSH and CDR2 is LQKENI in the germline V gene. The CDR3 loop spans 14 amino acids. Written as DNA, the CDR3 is TGTGCCAGCTCACCCAGCCAGGTTGGGGAAAAACTGTTTTTT. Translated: CASSPSQVGEKLFF. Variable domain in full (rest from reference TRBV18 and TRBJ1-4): NAGVMQNPRHLVRRRGQEARLRCSPMKGHSHVYWYRQLPEEGLKFMVYLQKENIIDESGMPKERFSAEFPKEGPSILRIQQVVRGDSAAYFCASSPSQVGEKLFFGSGTQLSVL.